This T cell receptor (beta chain) was identified in a study of blood T cell repertoires in COVID-19. Profiling relied on immunoSEQ multiplex PCR, and the TCRdb table lists in-frame clones only, not all of them. The sample lists some 240,000 clones; 80% to 85% were seen once. Germline V gene sequence: CDR1 MNHEY, CDR2 SVGAGI. V dropped 8 bases and J dropped 5 bases, with 19 bases sitting between them. There are 14 residues in the CDR3. This clone appeared a few times. The TCR was taken from a man aged 50 or older who had recovered from COVID-19. Source material: PBMCs or T cells enriched from blood (not recorded which). The chain carries TRBV6-5 and TRBJ2-7; maybe TRBD2 (5 bases). The DNA of the CDR3 is TGTGCCAGCTGGGCCCGGGGTCCGAGCAACGAGCAGTACTTC. Translation: CASWARGPSNEQYF.